The 8 T cell receptor beta chains below all came from one sample that was sequenced in a study of OX40 agonist ivuxolimab in advanced cancers. The data were produced by immunoSEQ multiplex PCR, yet TCRdb's version contains in-frame clones alone and is incomplete. The data contain more than 10,000 clones, around 72% of them seen just once; the ten biggest clones take up about two fifths. Sequencing used CD4+ or CD8+ T cells sorted from blood, obtained in a trial of the OX40 agonist ivuxolimab. The source is an adult with an advanced solid tumor such as melanoma, head and neck, liver or kidney cancer.

This chain joins TRBV7-7 and TRBJ2-7, with TRBD1 as a possible D gene (5 bases). V dropped 5 bases and J dropped 7 bases, with 15 bases sitting between them. The germline gives CDR1 SSHAT, CDR2 FNYEAQ (reference sequence). The CDR3 is 13 amino acids. CDR3 in DNA: TGTGCCAGCAGCCCAGTAGGGGCGGAGGAGCAGTACTTC. This sequence encodes CASSPVGAEEQYF.

The table lists this clone with a few counts. This chain joins TRBV27 and TRBJ2-5; 10 bases are a match to TRBD2. The CDR3 extends over 15 amino acids. Losses at the gene ends were 1 base for V and 2 bases for J; bases not matched to a gene: 1. CDR1 and CDR2 (germline): MNHEY, SMNVEV (reference sequence). The CDR3: CASSLLAGGQETQYF. CDR3 sequence (DNA): TGTGCCAGCAGTTTATTAGCGGGGGGACAAGAGACCCAGTACTTC.

The gene calls are TRBV6-5 and TRBJ2-7; 8 bases agree with TRBD2. Trimming at V came to 5 bases and at J to 2 bases, leaving 5 bases not matched to a gene. This CDR3 spans 14 amino acids. Looked up from germline, CDR1 is MNHEY and CDR2 is SVGAGI. The CDR3 sequence: CASSRSGRPYEQYF. CDR3 coding DNA: TGTGCCAGCAGTAGAAGCGGGAGACCCTACGAGCAGTACTTC.

This clone was seen repeatedly, ten times or more. The chain is built from TRBV7-9 and TRBJ1-2; D gene unclear. The CDR3 loop spans 12 amino acids. The germline V and J ends were trimmed by 3 bases and 4 bases, with 6 bases remaining between them. From germline, CDR1 is SEHNR and CDR2 FQNEAQ (reference sequence). Written as DNA, the CDR3 is TGTGCCAGCAGCTTCGGCGGCTATGGCTACACCTTC. Translation gives CASSFGGYGYTF. Complete variable domain (other parts from reference TRBV7-9 and TRBJ1-2): DTGVSQNPRHKITKRGQNVTFRCDPISEHNRLYWYRQTLGQGPEFLTYFQNEAQLEKSRLLSDRFSAERPKGSFSTLEIQRTEQGDSAMYLCASSFGGYGYTFGSGTRLTVV.

The chain uses TRBV13 and TRBJ1-2; 7 nucleotides align to TRBD1. V lost 3 bases, J lost 3 bases, and 16 bases stayed unmatched. The CDR3 extends over 18 amino acids. Germline CDR1 is PRHDT and CDR2 is FYEKMQ (reference sequence). CDR3 DNA: TGTGCCAGCAGCTTTTACGGCTTGAGAGGGGGCGCGTACTATGGCTACACCTTC. Its protein product is CASSFYGLRGGAYYGYTF.

V is TRBV29-1 and J is TRBJ2-1, with D unclear. CDR1 SQVTM and CDR2 ANQGSEA come from the germline V gene. The germline V and J ends were trimmed by 7 bases and 7 bases, with 11 bases remaining between them. The CDR3 has 11 residues. The CDR3 DNA reads TGCAGCGCCCCAAGCGCGAATGAGCAGTTCTTC. It translates to CSAPSANEQFF.

The chain employs TRBV5-1 and TRBJ1-5; D unresolved. The CDR3 loop spans 18 amino acids. Germline CDR1 SGHRS, CDR2 YFSETQ. V lost 4 bases and J lost 2, with 22 bases in between. CDR3 loop: CASSPDGWGGGGNQPQHF. CDR3 DNA sequence: TGCGCCAGCAGCCCGGACGGTTGGGGTGGCGGCGGCAATCAGCCCCAGCATTTT. The full variable domain, with the rest looked up from reference TRBV5-1 and TRBJ1-5, is KAGVTQTPRYLIKTRGQQVTLSCSPISGHRSVSWYQQTPGQGLQFLFEYFSETQRNKGNFPGRFSGRQFSNSRSEMNVSTLELGDSALYLCASSPDGWGGGGNQPQHFGDGTRLSIL.

The chain is built from TRBV6-5 and TRBJ1-1, with TRBD1 as a possible D gene (5 bases). CDR1 and CDR2 from the germline V gene are MNHEY and SVGAGI. V lost 7 bases, J lost 1 base, and 7 bases lay in between. CDR3 length equals 12 residues. The CDR3 loop reads CASNGGNTEAFF. The CDR3 DNA reads TGTGCCAGCAATGGGGGGAACACTGAAGCTTTCTTT.